This entry concerns a single T cell receptor beta chain. Its specificity is not known. The sample is drawn from a study of cytomegalovirus exposure and HLA in healthy donors. Overall study results and limits: HLA alleles were associated with 17,000 or so TCR beta sequences in a later analysis at 0.05 false discovery rate. It was reported in a later analysis that an Asian-associated ancestry cluster showed fewer N-insertions than the approximately 700-donor mean. The investigators catalogued 150 to 200 TCR beta chains as cytomegalovirus-associated.

It was with 60 Vbeta and 13 Jbeta primers that the PCR ran. Here immunoSEQ multiplex PCR was the method, and the copy in TCRdb shows in-frame clones only, minus some. Of 80,000 to 100,000 clones listed, under 75% are singletons. With 6 bases clipped from V and 4 bases from J, the junction kept 9 bases outside the gene matches. This CDR3 contains 15 residues. Looked up from germline, CDR1 is MNHEY and CDR2 is SMNVEV (reference sequence). The chain employs TRBV27 and TRBJ2-5; the match to TRBD1 covers 9 bases. This clonotype originated in a female donor in good health and CMV-seronegative. Sequenced material: PBMCs. The CDR3 sequence is CASRVRDRVTETQYF. CDR3 sequence (DNA): TGTGCCAGCAGAGTAAGGGACAGGGTGACAGAGACCCAGTACTTC.